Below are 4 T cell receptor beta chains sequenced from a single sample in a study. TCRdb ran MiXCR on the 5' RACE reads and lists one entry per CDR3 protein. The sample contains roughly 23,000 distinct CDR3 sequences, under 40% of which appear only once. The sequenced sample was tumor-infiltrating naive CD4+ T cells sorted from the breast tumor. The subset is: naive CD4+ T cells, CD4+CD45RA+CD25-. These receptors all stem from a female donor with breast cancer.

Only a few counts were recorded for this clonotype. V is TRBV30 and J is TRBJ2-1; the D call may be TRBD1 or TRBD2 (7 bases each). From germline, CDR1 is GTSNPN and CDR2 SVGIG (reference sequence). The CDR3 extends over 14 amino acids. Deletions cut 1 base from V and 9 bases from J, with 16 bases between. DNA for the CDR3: TGTGCCTGGAGTGAGGGGGCGGGAGTCCTTGAGCAGTTCTTC. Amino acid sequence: CAWSEGAGVLEQFF.

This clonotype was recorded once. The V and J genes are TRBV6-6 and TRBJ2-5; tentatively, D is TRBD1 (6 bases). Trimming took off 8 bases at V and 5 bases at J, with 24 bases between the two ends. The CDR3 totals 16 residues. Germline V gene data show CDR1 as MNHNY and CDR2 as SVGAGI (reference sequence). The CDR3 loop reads CASGPHRQVAEETQYF. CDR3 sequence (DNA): TGTGCCAGCGGGCCTCATAGACAGGTTGCGGAGGAGACCCAGTACTTC.

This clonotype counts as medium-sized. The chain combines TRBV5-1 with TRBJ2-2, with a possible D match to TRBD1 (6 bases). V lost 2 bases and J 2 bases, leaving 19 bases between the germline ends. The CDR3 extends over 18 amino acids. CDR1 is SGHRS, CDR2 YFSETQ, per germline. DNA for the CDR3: TGCGCCAGCAGCTTCCCGGGACAACGACCCAGAAACACCGGGGAGCTGTTTTTT. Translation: CASSFPGQRPRNTGELFF.

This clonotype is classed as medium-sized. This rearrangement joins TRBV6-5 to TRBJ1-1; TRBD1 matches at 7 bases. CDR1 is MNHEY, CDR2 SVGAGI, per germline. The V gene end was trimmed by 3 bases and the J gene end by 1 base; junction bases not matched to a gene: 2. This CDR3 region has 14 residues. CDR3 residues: CASSYRQGNTEAFF. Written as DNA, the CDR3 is TGTGCCAGCAGTTATCGACAGGGGAACACTGAAGCTTTCTTT.